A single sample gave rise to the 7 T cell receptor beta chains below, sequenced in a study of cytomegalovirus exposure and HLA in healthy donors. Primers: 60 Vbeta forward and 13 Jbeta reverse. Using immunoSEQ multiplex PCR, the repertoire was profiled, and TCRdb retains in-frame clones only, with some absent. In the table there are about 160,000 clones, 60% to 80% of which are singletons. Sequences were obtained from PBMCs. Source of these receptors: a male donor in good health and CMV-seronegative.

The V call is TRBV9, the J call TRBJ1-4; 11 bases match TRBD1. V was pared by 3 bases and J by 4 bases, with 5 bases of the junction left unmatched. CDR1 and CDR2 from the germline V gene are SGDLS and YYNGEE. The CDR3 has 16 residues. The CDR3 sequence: CASSGGQGVDNEKLFF. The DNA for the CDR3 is TGTGCCAGCAGCGGGGGACAGGGGGTTGATAATGAAAAACTGTTTTTT.

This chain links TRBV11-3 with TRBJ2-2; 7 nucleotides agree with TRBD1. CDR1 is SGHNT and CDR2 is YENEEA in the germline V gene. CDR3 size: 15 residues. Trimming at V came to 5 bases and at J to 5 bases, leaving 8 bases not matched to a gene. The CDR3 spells CASSAGGSSTGELFF. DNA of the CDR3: TGTGCCAGCAGCGCAGGGGGATCTTCAACCGGGGAGCTGTTTTTT.

The CDR3 bases are TGTGCCAGCAGTTACCAACCGACAGGGATCGGAGAGACCCAGTACTTC. This sequence encodes CASSYQPTGIGETQYF. This chain joins TRBV6-5 and TRBJ2-5; 7 bases are shared with TRBD1. The CDR3 covers 16 residues. V gave up 2 bases and J gave up 4 bases; unmatched junction bases: 10. CDR1 and CDR2 from the germline V gene are MNHEY and SVGAGI.

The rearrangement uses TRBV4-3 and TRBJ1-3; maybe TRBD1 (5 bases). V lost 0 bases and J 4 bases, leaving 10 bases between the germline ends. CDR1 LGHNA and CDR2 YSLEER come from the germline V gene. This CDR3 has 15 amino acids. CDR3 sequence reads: CASSQEAGSGNTIYF. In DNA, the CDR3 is TGCGCCAGCAGCCAAGAAGCAGGGTCCGGAAACACCATATATTTT.

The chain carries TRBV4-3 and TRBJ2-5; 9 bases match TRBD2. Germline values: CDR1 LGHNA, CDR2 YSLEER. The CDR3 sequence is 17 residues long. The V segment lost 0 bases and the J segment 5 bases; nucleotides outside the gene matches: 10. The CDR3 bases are TGCGCCAGCAGCCAAGAAGGAGGAGCGGGGGGCAGGGAGACCCAGTACTTC. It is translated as CASSQEGGAGGRETQYF.

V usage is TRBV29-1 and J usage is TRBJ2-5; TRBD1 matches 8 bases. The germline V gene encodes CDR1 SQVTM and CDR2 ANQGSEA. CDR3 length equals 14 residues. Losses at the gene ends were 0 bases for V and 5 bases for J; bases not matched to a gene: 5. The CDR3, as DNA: TGCAGCGTTGAAGATTCAGGGGGCTGGGAGACCCAGTACTTC. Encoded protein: CSVEDSGGWETQYF.

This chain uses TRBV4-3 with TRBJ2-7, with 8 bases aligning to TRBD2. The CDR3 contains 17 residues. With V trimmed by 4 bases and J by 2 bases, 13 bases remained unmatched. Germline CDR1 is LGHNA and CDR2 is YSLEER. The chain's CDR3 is CASSPSVGAGGTYEQYF. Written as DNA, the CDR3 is TGCGCCAGCAGCCCAAGCGTAGGGGCGGGAGGAACCTACGAGCAGTACTTC.